This is a list of T cell receptor beta chains from one sample in a study of cytomegalovirus exposure and HLA in healthy donors. The protocol was immunoSEQ multiplex PCR, while the TCRdb copy is restricted to in-frame clones and leaves out a portion. The repertoire table contains 150,000 or so clones. Sequencing was carried out using PBMCs. The receptors were gathered from a woman between 35 and 50 years old in good health and CMV-seropositive. Both conserved end residues are part of each CDR3. A D gene is named only where the DNA matches it firmly.

>.|TRBJ1-2|TRBV19
TGTGCCAGTAGTGTTCTGGGGGCTGGCTATGGCTACACCTTC
CASSVLGAGYGYTF
>TRBD1|TRBJ2-1|TRBV4-3
TGCGCCAGCTCTTCCGGGACAGGGGCATCCTACAATGAGCAGTTCTTC
CASSSGTGASYNEQFF
>TRBD2|TRBJ2-1|TRBV6-4
TGTGCCAGCAGTGACCTAGCGGGAGTGAACAATGAGCAGTTCTTC
CASSDLAGVNNEQFF
>.|TRBJ2-7|TRBV21-1
TGTGCCCGACGTCCGGGACAGGGGGTCTTCAACGAGCAGTACTTC
CARRPGQGVFNEQYF
>TRBD1|TRBJ2-7|TRBV11-3
TGTGCCAGCAGCTTCCGGGACAGCCACGAGCAGTACTTC
CASSFRDSHEQYF
>.|TRBJ1-4|TRBV14
TGTGCCAGCAGCCCTGTCGCTGAGGCTAATGAAAAACTGTTTTTT
CASSPVAEANEKLFF
>TRBD2|TRBJ2-1|TRBV5-1
TGCGCCAGCAGCATTCACAGCGGGAGGCCTTTTTACAATGAGCAGTTCTTC
CASSIHSGRPFYNEQFF
>TRBD2|TRBJ2-7|TRBV5-4
TGTGCCAGCAGCGGGTTGTTAGCGGGAGAGAACTCCTACGAGCAGTACTTC
CASSGLLAGENSYEQYF
>TRBD2|TRBJ2-3|TRBV13
TGTGCCAGCAGCTCAGTACTAGCGGGCACAGATACGCAGTATTTT
CASSSVLAGTDTQYF
>TRBD2|TRBJ2-3|TRBV29-1
TGCAGCGTTGAAGGACTAGCGGGAGGGCCAGATACGCAGTATTTT
CSVEGLAGGPDTQYF
>TRBD1|TRBJ1-5|TRBV4-1
TGCGCCAGCAGCCAGACCGGGACAGGGGTAGGCCAGCCCCAGCATTTT
CASSQTGTGVGQPQHF
>TRBD2|TRBJ2-3|TRBV28
TGTGCCAGCAGTCCTCCGGGACTAGCGCTATCTAGCACAGATACGCAGTATTTT
CASSPPGLALSSTDTQYF
>TRBD2|TRBJ2-7|TRBV29-1
TGCAGCGTCATAGCGGGAGGGCCGTGGCAGTACTTC
CSVIAGGPWQYF
>TRBD2|TRBJ2-7|TRBV2
TGTGCCAGAGCTAGACTAGCGGGGTCCTACGAGCAGTACTTC
CARARLAGSYEQYF
>TRBD1|TRBJ1-5|TRBV28
TGTGCCAGCAGTCCCACAGGGGGGGTCAATCAGCCCCAGCATTTT
CASSPTGGVNQPQHF
>TRBD1|TRBJ1-2|TRBV6-6
TGTGCCAGCAGTCCCCGGGACAGGGGGTGGGATGGCTACACCTTC
CASSPRDRGWDGYTF
>.|TRBJ2-7|TRBV5-6
TGTACCAGCAGCCAACAGGTAAACCACTACGAGCAGTACTTC
CTSSQQVNHYEQYF
>TRBD2|TRBJ2-7|TRBV13
TGTGCCAGCAGCGTCCTAGCGGGAGAAGGGTCCTACGAGCAGTACTTC
CASSVLAGEGSYEQYF
>.|TRBJ2-1|TRBV19
TGTGCCAGTAGTATCAGTAGCACGGGGGCCTACAATGAGCAGTTCTTC
CASSISSTGAYNEQFF
>.|TRBJ1-2|TRBV19
TGTGCCAGTAGTGCGTCGGAGGGAGTTGTGTACTATGGCTACACCTTC
CASSASEGVVYYGYTF
>TRBD2|TRBJ2-1|TRBV7-2
TGTGCCAGCACCAGGACTAGCCATGAGCAGTTCTTC
CASTRTSHEQFF
>.|TRBJ2-2|TRBV9
TGTGCCAGCAGCGTAGGCGGGCAGGCATACACCGGGGAGCTGTTTTTT
CASSVGGQAYTGELFF
>.|TRBJ1-1|TRBV28
TGTGCCAGCAGACAATCCCTCCCAGGGCGCACTGAAGCTTTCTTT
CASRQSLPGRTEAFF
>TRBD2|TRBJ2-7|TRBV11-2
TGTGCCAGCAGCTCAGCGGGAGGGAACTACGAGCAGTACTTC
CASSSAGGNYEQYF
>TRBD1|TRBJ1-4|TRBV6-6
TGTGCCAGCAGTTACTCAGGGACAGCTAATGAAAAACTGTTTTTT
CASSYSGTANEKLFF
>.|TRBJ2-1|TRBV29-1
TGCAGCGTGACCTTGGGGCCCAATGAGCAGTTCTTC
CSVTLGPNEQFF
>.|TRBJ2-6|TRBV10-3
TGTGCCATCAGTGTTCAGGGGTCTGGGGCCAACGTCCTGACTTTC
CAISVQGSGANVLTF
>TRBD1|TRBJ1-1|TRBV7-3
TGTGCCAGCAGCTTAGGGCAGGGGGCCACTGAAGCTTTCTTT
CASSLGQGATEAFF
>TRBD1|TRBJ1-4|TRBV5-1
TGCGCCAGCAGCGGTACAGGGGGAACTAATGAAAAACTGTTTTTT
CASSGTGGTNEKLFF
>TRBD2|TRBJ2-7|TRBV19
TGTGCCAGTAGTATAGGGGCTAGCGGAAGCTCCTACGAGCAGTACTTC
CASSIGASGSSYEQYF
>.|TRBJ1-2|TRBV28
TGTGCCAGCAGCTCAGACAGCTATGGCTACACCTTC
CASSSDSYGYTF
>TRBD1|TRBJ2-5|TRBV6-5
TGTGCCAGCAGTTACCAGGGGGACCAGTACTTC
CASSYQGDQYF
>.|TRBJ2-5|TRBV5-1
TGCGCCAGCAGCTTACTCCGGGGCCAAGAGACCCAGTACTTC
CASSLLRGQETQYF
>TRBD2|TRBJ2-5|TRBV5-6
TGTGCCAGCAGCTCCGGGAGCGGGACCACCCAGTACTTC
CASSSGSGTTQYF
>TRBD2|TRBJ2-1|TRBV7-2
TGTGCCAGCAGCTCAGAGGGGACTAGCGGGAGCTACGACAATGAGCAGTTCTTC
CASSSEGTSGSYDNEQFF
>TRBD1|TRBJ1-1|TRBV27
TGTGCCAGCAGTTTAAAACCCCCCCCAGGGGGGAACACTGAAGCTTTCTTT
CASSLKPPPGGNTEAFF
>.|TRBJ2-1|TRBV4-3
TGCGCCAGCAGCCAAGAGACAGATTACAATGAGCAGTTCTTC
CASSQETDYNEQFF
>.|TRBJ1-4|TRBV15
TGTGCCACCAGCAGAGGAAGGGGGACTAATGAAAAACTGTTTTTT
CATSRGRGTNEKLFF
>TRBD2|TRBJ2-1|TRBV2
TGTGCCAGCGTAGAAGAAGCGGGAGCGATCCTATACAATGAGCAGTTCTTC
CASVEEAGAILYNEQFF
>.|TRBJ1-2|TRBV30
TGTGCCTGGAGTGGGGCCAGCCACTATGGCTACACCTTC
CAWSGASHYGYTF
>.|TRBJ1-4|TRBV6-1
TGTGCCAGCAGTCCCACAGGAGTCAACGAAAAACTGTTTTTT
CASSPTGVNEKLFF
>.|TRBJ2-3|TRBV13
TGTGCCAGCAGCTTGTCTAGCAGCCTAGGCAGCACAGATACGCAGTATTTT
CASSLSSSLGSTDTQYF
>.|TRBJ1-2|TRBV5-1
TGCGCCAGCAGCTTGGAACACAGGGAGCATGGCTACACCTTC
CASSLEHREHGYTF
>TRBD1|TRBJ1-4|TRBV5-4
TGTGCCAGCAGCTCCGACAGGGATACTAATGAAAAACTGTTTTTT
CASSSDRDTNEKLFF
>.|TRBJ1-6|TRBV5-5
TGTGCCAGCAGCTTGGGGGGGCCCGTCAATTCACCCCTCCACTTT
CASSLGGPVNSPLHF
>TRBD1|TRBJ1-1|TRBV9
TGTGCCAGCAGCGTAACTGGGACAGGGGGCGCCGAAGCTTTCTTT
CASSVTGTGGAEAFF
>.|TRBJ1-5|TRBV19
TGTGCCAGTAGTAACCAGGATCAGCCCCAGCATTTT
CASSNQDQPQHF
>.|TRBJ2-7|TRBV5-1
TGCGCCAGCAGCTTGGATCTCAGATACGAGCAGTACTTC
CASSLDLRYEQYF
>.|TRBJ2-7|TRBV11-2
TGTGCCAGCAGCTTAGCAGAAGACTACGAGCAGTACTTC
CASSLAEDYEQYF
>.|TRBJ1-2|TRBV20-1
TGCAGAGGGGGGGGTGGTGGCTACACCTTC
CRGGGGGYTF
>.|TRBJ1-1|TRBV28
TGTGCCAGCAGTTTACAGGGAGGGAACACTGAAGCTTTCTTT
CASSLQGGNTEAFF
>TRBD1|TRBJ1-5|TRBV7-9
TGTGCCAGCAGCTCGACAGGGCCCCTGGGCAATCAGCCCCAGCATTTT
CASSSTGPLGNQPQHF
>.|TRBJ2-2|TRBV7-2
TGTGCCAGCAGCTTAGAACTCCGAGGGACCGGGGAGCTGTTTTTT
CASSLELRGTGELFF
>.|TRBJ2-1|TRBV27
TGTGCCAGCAGTCTGGCCTGGCGGGAAATGAACAATGAGCAGTTCTTC
CASSLAWREMNNEQFF